The rows below give T cell receptor beta chains drawn from one sample of a study of blood T cell repertoires in COVID-19. Measured with immunoSEQ multiplex PCR; TCRdb has only the in-frame clones, and not every one. Here the sample spans approximately 260,000 clones, 70% to 90% being singletons. The source material was PBMCs or T cells enriched from blood (not recorded which). The receptors stem from a woman in her 50s who had been exposed to COVID-19. The CDR3 runs from the conserved cysteine through the conserved F or W. Each record gives: clone size, D gene, V gene, J gene, CDR3 protein, CDR3 DNA. A D gene is named only where the DNA matches it firmly. Clone size is given for some rows only: seen once, a few or many times, or a class if the clone is expanded.

clone size: NA
D gene: NA
V gene: TRBV11-2
J gene: TRBJ2-7
CDR3 protein: CASSRQVLQYF
CDR3 DNA: TGTGCCAGCAGCCGACAGGTTCTGCAGTACTTC

clone size: NA
D gene: NA
V gene: TRBV28
J gene: TRBJ2-6
CDR3 protein: CARAGGGANVLTF
CDR3 DNA: TGTGCCCGCGCGGGCGGGGGGGCCAACGTCCTGACTTTC

clone size: NA
D gene: NA
V gene: TRBV12-5
J gene: TRBJ2-3
CDR3 protein: CASGPGLSTDTQYF
CDR3 DNA: TGTGCTAGTGGTCCCGGACTAAGCACAGATACGCAGTATTTT

clone size: NA
D gene: NA
V gene: TRBV11-2
J gene: TRBJ2-2
CDR3 protein: CASSPRDFGRGTGELFF
CDR3 DNA: TGTGCCAGCAGCCCCCGGGACTTTGGACGCGGCACCGGGGAGCTGTTTTTT

clone size: NA
D gene: NA
V gene: TRBV7-9
J gene: TRBJ1-1
CDR3 protein: CASSLGQSQPEAFF
CDR3 DNA: TGTGCCAGCAGCTTAGGGCAGTCCCAACCGGAGGCTTTCTTT

clone size: once
D gene: NA
V gene: TRBV2
J gene: TRBJ1-6
CDR3 protein: CASSEAVTGAGIRPLHF
CDR3 DNA: TGTGCCAGCAGTGAAGCAGTGACAGGCGCCGGAATTAGGCCCCTCCACTTT

clone size: NA
D gene: NA
V gene: TRBV2
J gene: TRBJ1-3
CDR3 protein: CASKDSTGFSGNTIYF
CDR3 DNA: TGTGCCAGCAAAGACTCGACAGGCTTCTCTGGAAACACCATATATTTT

clone size: NA
D gene: NA
V gene: TRBV6-5
J gene: TRBJ1-3
CDR3 protein: CASSWDIGNTIYF
CDR3 DNA: TGTGCCAGCAGCTGGGACATTGGAAACACCATATATTTT

clone size: once
D gene: NA
V gene: TRBV10-3
J gene: TRBJ1-2
CDR3 protein: CAISQERNGYTF
CDR3 DNA: TGTGCCATTAGCCAAGAAAGGAATGGCTACACCTTC

clone size: NA
D gene: NA
V gene: TRBV10-1
J gene: TRBJ1-4
CDR3 protein: CAIRGDPWVGSSGKLFF
CDR3 DNA: TGCGCCATCCGCGGGGATCCATGGGTGGGGAGCTCGGGAAAACTGTTTTTT

clone size: NA
D gene: TRBD1
V gene: TRBV6-6
J gene: TRBJ1-6
CDR3 protein: CASSSLRDRHF
CDR3 DNA: TGTGCCAGCAGCTCCCTCCGGGACAGACACTTT

clone size: few
D gene: NA
V gene: TRBV5-1
J gene: TRBJ1-1
CDR3 protein: CASSLRGRERTEAFF
CDR3 DNA: TGCGCCAGCAGCTTAAGGGGGAGGGAGAGGACTGAAGCTTTCTTT

clone size: NA
D gene: NA
V gene: TRBV9
J gene: TRBJ2-6
CDR3 protein: CASSGYSGANVLTF
CDR3 DNA: TGTGCCAGCAGCGGCTACTCTGGGGCCAACGTCCTGACTTTC

clone size: NA
D gene: NA
V gene: TRBV24-1
J gene: TRBJ2-5
CDR3 protein: CATSDPRPGSGETQYF
CDR3 DNA: TGTGCCACCAGTGACCCCCGGCCGGGGAGCGGGGAGACCCAGTACTTC

clone size: NA
D gene: TRBD2
V gene: TRBV7-9
J gene: TRBJ2-5
CDR3 protein: CASSRSGVEETQYF
CDR3 DNA: TGTGCCAGCAGCCGTAGCGGGGTGGAAGAGACCCAGTACTTC

clone size: few
D gene: NA
V gene: TRBV24-1
J gene: TRBJ1-4
CDR3 protein: CATSDLSPGYATNEKLFF
CDR3 DNA: TGTGCCACCAGTGATTTATCCCCGGGGTATGCAACTAATGAAAAACTGTTTTTT

clone size: NA
D gene: NA
V gene: TRBV7-9
J gene: TRBJ2-3
CDR3 protein: CASARQVVLTDTQYF
CDR3 DNA: TGTGCCAGCGCTCGGCAGGTGGTCCTCACAGATACGCAGTATTTT

clone size: NA
D gene: NA
V gene: TRBV2
J gene: TRBJ2-3
CDR3 protein: CASSESLGRTGSGGDTQYF
CDR3 DNA: TGTGCCAGCAGTGAATCGTTGGGGAGGACAGGGTCGGGGGGAGATACGCAGTATTTT

clone size: NA
D gene: NA
V gene: TRBV7-8
J gene: TRBJ1-2
CDR3 protein: CASSLGGEVYGYTF
CDR3 DNA: TGTGCCAGCAGCTTGGGAGGGGAGGTCTATGGCTACACCTTC

clone size: NA
D gene: TRBD1
V gene: TRBV6-5
J gene: TRBJ2-2
CDR3 protein: CASSYYRGRNTGELFF
CDR3 DNA: TGTGCCAGCAGTTACTACAGGGGACGAAACACCGGGGAGCTGTTTTTT

clone size: NA
D gene: TRBD1
V gene: TRBV10-2
J gene: TRBJ1-1
CDR3 protein: CASSEGGTGARAEAFF
CDR3 DNA: TGCGCCAGCAGTGAGGGCGGGACAGGGGCTAGGGCTGAAGCTTTCTTT

clone size: NA
D gene: TRBD1
V gene: TRBV5-1
J gene: TRBJ1-4
CDR3 protein: CASSLAAGQYEKLFF
CDR3 DNA: TGCGCCAGCAGCTTGGCCGCGGGACAGTATGAAAAACTGTTTTTT

clone size: NA
D gene: NA
V gene: TRBV7-3
J gene: TRBJ2-7
CDR3 protein: CASSLDRSYEQYF
CDR3 DNA: TGTGCCAGCAGCTTAGACAGGAGCTACGAGCAGTACTTC

clone size: NA
D gene: NA
V gene: TRBV7-9
J gene: TRBJ1-1
CDR3 protein: CASSSRSGGWTEAFF
CDR3 DNA: TGTGCCAGCAGCTCCAGGTCTGGGGGGTGGACTGAAGCTTTCTTT

clone size: NA
D gene: NA
V gene: TRBV2
J gene: TRBJ1-2
CDR3 protein: CASRRPGRDNYGYTF
CDR3 DNA: TGTGCCAGCAGGAGGCCGGGGAGGGACAACTATGGCTACACCTTC

clone size: NA
D gene: NA
V gene: TRBV27
J gene: TRBJ1-6
CDR3 protein: CASSLRGGLRSPLHF
CDR3 DNA: TGTGCCAGCAGTTTAAGGGGGGGTTTAAGGTCACCCCTCCACTTT

clone size: NA
D gene: TRBD1
V gene: TRBV12-3/TRBV12-4
J gene: TRBJ2-4
CDR3 protein: CASSRQGWDIQYF
CDR3 DNA: TGTGCCAGCAGTCGACAGGGGTGGGACATTCAGTACTTC

clone size: few
D gene: NA
V gene: TRBV7-2
J gene: TRBJ2-1
CDR3 protein: CASSSGSVNRNEQFF
CDR3 DNA: TGTGCCAGCAGCTCAGGATCAGTTAACCGGAATGAGCAGTTCTTC

clone size: NA
D gene: NA
V gene: TRBV5-1
J gene: TRBJ1-1
CDR3 protein: CASSPVPNTEAFF
CDR3 DNA: TGCGCCAGCAGCCCGGTACCGAACACTGAAGCTTTCTTT

clone size: once
D gene: TRBD1
V gene: TRBV19
J gene: TRBJ1-6
CDR3 protein: CASRIQGANSPLHF
CDR3 DNA: TGTGCCAGCCGTATACAGGGGGCGAATTCACCCCTCCACTTT

clone size: NA
D gene: NA
V gene: TRBV5-1
J gene: TRBJ1-5
CDR3 protein: CASSLDSSNQPQHF
CDR3 DNA: TGCGCCAGCAGCTTAGACAGTAGCAATCAGCCCCAGCATTTT

clone size: NA
D gene: TRBD1
V gene: TRBV28
J gene: TRBJ2-1
CDR3 protein: CASRVPGQFNEQFF
CDR3 DNA: TGTGCCAGCCGCGTTCCGGGACAGTTCAATGAGCAGTTCTTC

clone size: NA
D gene: TRBD1
V gene: TRBV7-3
J gene: TRBJ2-7
CDR3 protein: CASSSLQGDEQYF
CDR3 DNA: TGTGCCAGCAGCTCCCTTCAGGGGGACGAGCAGTACTTC

clone size: NA
D gene: NA
V gene: TRBV7-2
J gene: TRBJ1-5
CDR3 protein: CASSRGTQVDQPQHF
CDR3 DNA: TGTGCCAGCAGCCGCGGGACGCAGGTGGATCAGCCCCAGCATTTT

clone size: NA
D gene: NA
V gene: TRBV5-1
J gene: TRBJ1-3
CDR3 protein: CASSPDSGGPIYF
CDR3 DNA: TGCGCCAGCAGCCCCGATTCAGGTGGCCCCATATATTTT

clone size: NA
D gene: NA
V gene: TRBV5-1
J gene: TRBJ2-2
CDR3 protein: CASSLEKTRSGELFF
CDR3 DNA: TGCGCCAGCAGCTTGGAGAAAACCCGGAGCGGGGAGCTGTTTTTT

clone size: NA
D gene: NA
V gene: TRBV25-1
J gene: TRBJ1-3
CDR3 protein: CASSYLSGNTIYF
CDR3 DNA: TGTGCCAGCAGTTATCTGTCTGGAAACACCATATATTTT

clone size: NA
D gene: NA
V gene: TRBV27
J gene: TRBJ2-5
CDR3 protein: CASSLLDVQETQYF
CDR3 DNA: TGTGCCAGCAGTTTACTAGATGTTCAAGAGACCCAGTACTTC

clone size: NA
D gene: NA
V gene: TRBV6-5
J gene: TRBJ2-5
CDR3 protein: CASSFGRRETQYF
CDR3 DNA: TGTGCCAGCAGTTTTGGGAGAAGAGAGACCCAGTACTTC

clone size: once
D gene: NA
V gene: TRBV5-1
J gene: TRBJ2-5
CDR3 protein: CASSLEAGSMETQYF
CDR3 DNA: TGCGCCAGCAGCTTGGAAGCAGGATCCATGGAGACCCAGTACTTC

clone size: NA
D gene: NA
V gene: TRBV6-5
J gene: TRBJ1-1
CDR3 protein: CASSQNLNTEAFF
CDR3 DNA: TGTGCCAGCAGTCAGAATCTGAACACTGAAGCTTTCTTT

clone size: NA
D gene: NA
V gene: TRBV11-2
J gene: TRBJ1-5
CDR3 protein: CASSYTDSSNQPQHF
CDR3 DNA: TGTGCCAGCAGCTATACGGACAGCAGCAATCAGCCCCAGCATTTT

clone size: once
D gene: NA
V gene: TRBV19
J gene: TRBJ1-5
CDR3 protein: CASRPATWGPKNQPQHF
CDR3 DNA: TGTGCCAGTAGGCCGGCTACGTGGGGGCCCAAGAATCAGCCCCAGCATTTT